These 30 T cell receptor beta chains share one sample of origin, sequenced in a study of cytomegalovirus exposure and HLA in healthy donors. In the PCR, 60 Vbeta and 13 Jbeta primers were used. TCRdb's copy holds only in-frame clones and misses some; the assay was immunoSEQ multiplex PCR. The data show roughly 200,000 clones, 79% seen once. The source material was PBMCs. The receptors stem from a woman under 40 in good health and CMV-seropositive.

This clone was picked up one time. V and J are TRBV5-6 and TRBJ2-5, with D perhaps TRBD1 (7 bases). CDR3 length: 15 residues. V lost 2 bases and J lost 4, with 15 bases in between. From germline, CDR1 is SGHDT and CDR2 YYEEEE. The CDR3 DNA reads as TGTGCCAGCAGCTTTCTGAGGGGGCGGGGAGAGACCCAGTACTTC. It specifies CASSFLRGRGETQYF.

This clone was seen only once. V and J are TRBV6-5 and TRBJ2-3, with TRBD2 as a possible D gene (6 bases). CDR3 size: 14 residues. The V and J ends lost 2 bases and 0 bases respectively, with 6 bases between them. Germline CDR1 reads MNHEY; CDR2 reads SVGAGI. CDR3 residues: CASSYGGSTDTQYF. CDR3 in DNA: TGTGCCAGCAGTTACGGGGGGAGCACAGATACGCAGTATTTT.

With respect to this clone: The sample carries other DNA sequences with the same CDR3. V is TRBV6-5 and J is TRBJ1-1, with 8 positions matching TRBD1. The CDR3 has 14 amino acids. The germline V gene has CDR1 MNHEY and CDR2 SVGAGI. J was trimmed by 1 base and V by 6 bases; bases with no gene match: 4. CDR3 sequence reads: CASSPDRANTEAFF. In DNA, the CDR3 is TGTGCCAGCAGCCCGGACAGGGCGAACACTGAAGCTTTCTTT.

A single count supports this clone. This chain joins TRBV9 and TRBJ1-2; D is possibly TRBD1 (6 bases). V gave up 4 bases and J gave up 4 bases, with 14 bases separating them. This CDR3 spans 14 amino acids. The V gene's germline CDR1 is SGDLS and CDR2 YYNGEE. CDR3 bases: TGTGCCAGCAGCTTAGGGACACCTGGCTATGGCTACACCTTC. As protein: CASSLGTPGYGYTF.

CDR3 in amino acids: CASSYSDRTAQRGAFF. CDR3 DNA sequence: TGTGCCAGCAGCTATAGCGACCGGACAGCACAAAGAGGGGCTTTCTTT. This chain joins TRBV5-6 and TRBJ1-1; D might be TRBD1 (6 bases). V was clipped by 3 bases and J by 11 bases, with 26 bases between them. Germline V gene data show CDR1 as SGHDT and CDR2 as YYEEEE. The CDR3 is made up of 16 amino acids.

V and J are TRBV7-9 and TRBJ2-1; 9 bases are shared with TRBD2. The germline V gene encodes CDR1 SEHNR and CDR2 FQNEAQ (reference sequence). CDR3 length: 15 residues. Trimming at V came to 4 bases and at J to 0 bases, leaving 1 base not matched to a gene. In DNA, the CDR3 is TGTGCCAGCAGCTATAGCGGGAGCTCCTACAATGAGCAGTTCTTC. It is translated as CASSYSGSSYNEQFF.

The J gene is TRBJ2-5, the V gene TRBV13; possibly TRBD2 for D (6 bases). V shed 4 bases and J shed 7 bases, with 22 bases lying between them. Germline CDR1 is PRHDT and CDR2 is FYEKMQ (reference sequence). The CDR3 extends over 16 amino acids. The CDR3 protein is CASSSTPAGLEGTQYF. DNA for the CDR3: TGTGCCAGCAGCTCTACCCCCGCGGGGTTGGAGGGGACCCAGTACTTC.

The chain uses TRBV6-4 and TRBJ1-5; no definite D call. V lost 0 bases, J lost 5 bases, and 11 bases lay in between. Per the germline V gene, CDR1 is MRHNA and CDR2 is SNTAGT. The CDR3 consists of 15 residues. CDR3 nucleotides: TGTGCCAGCAGTGACTCGTGGAGGATTTATCAGCCCCAGCATTTT. It encodes CASSDSWRIYQPQHF.

The chain joins TRBV6-1 to TRBJ2-3, with a weak D call TRBD2 (6 bases). There are 14 residues in the CDR3. Germline V gene lookup returns CDR1 MNHNS and CDR2 SASEGT. The ends were cut back, 8 bases at V and 3 bases at J, with 15 bases in the middle. This CDR3 is CASEGTVLTDTQYF. In DNA form, the CDR3 reads TGTGCCAGCGAGGGGACTGTCCTGACAGATACGCAGTATTTT.

This rearrangement joins TRBV7-9 to TRBJ2-7, with D maybe TRBD2 (6 bases). Germline assignment: CDR1 SEHNR and CDR2 FQNEAQ (reference sequence). The CDR3 covers 13 residues. The V gene lost 4 bases and the J gene lost 2 bases, with 9 bases spanning the gap. The CDR3 is CASSSGSPYEQYF. The CDR3 bases are TGTGCCAGCAGCTCCGGGAGCCCCTACGAGCAGTACTTC.

V and J are TRBV27 and TRBJ2-5, with 10 bases identical to TRBD2. The J call may be in error: the DNA end matches TRBJ2-7 better. Germline lookup yields CDR1 MNHEY and CDR2 SMNVEV (reference sequence). CDR3 size: 14 residues. The CDR3 coding sequence is TGTGCCAGCAGCCTACTAGCGGGGACCTACGAGCAGTACTTC. As protein: CASSLLAGTYEQYF.

This rearrangement joins TRBV9 to TRBJ1-2, with D possibly matching TRBD1 (5 bases). Trimming took off 4 bases at V and 5 bases at J, with 18 bases between the two ends. Germline CDR1 reads SGDLS; CDR2 reads YYNGEE. The CDR3 has 15 residues. CDR3 bases: TGTGCCAGCAGCCCTACCCGGGAGGGGATATATGGCTACACCTTC. This gives the protein CASSPTREGIYGYTF.

This rearrangement joins TRBV7-9 to TRBJ1-1; D call uncertain. Trimming removed 0 bases at V and 3 bases at J, with 5 bases between. CDR3 length: 13 residues. Per germline, CDR1 SEHNR and CDR2 FQNEAQ (reference sequence). CDR3: CASSLARYTEAFF. Here the CDR3 DNA reads TGTGCCAGCAGCTTAGCGAGGTACACTGAAGCTTTCTTT.

Notes on this clone: Other DNA variants within this sample encode the same CDR3. This chain joins TRBV7-8 and TRBJ1-2; 9 positions agree with TRBD1. J was trimmed by 0 bases and V by 6 bases; bases with no gene match: 5. The CDR3 spans 15 residues. The V gene's germline CDR1 is SGHVS and CDR2 FQNEAQ. CDR3 sequence reads: CASSFRDRANYGYTF. CDR3 in DNA: TGTGCCAGCAGTTTCCGGGACAGGGCTAACTATGGCTACACCTTC.

The chain recombines TRBV6-1 with TRBJ1-4, with D unclear. Germline V gene sequence: CDR1 MNHNS, CDR2 SASEGT. The length of the CDR3 is 15 residues. V was pared by 6 bases and J by 0 bases, with 11 bases between. The CDR3 DNA is TGTGCCAGCAGGCGTTTTATTGCAACTAATGAAAAACTGTTTTTT. It codes for CASRRFIATNEKLFF.

The CDR3 loop reads CASSHNGGAEAFF. The CDR3 region has the DNA TGTGCCAGCAGCCACAACGGGGGGGCTGAAGCTTTCTTT. J is TRBJ1-1 and V is TRBV27, with a tentative D call TRBD1 (5 bases). The germline V gene has CDR1 MNHEY and CDR2 SMNVEV (reference sequence). This CDR3 has 13 residues. Trimming took off 6 bases at V and 6 bases at J, with 14 bases between the two ends.

The chain combines TRBV5-1 with TRBJ1-2; 7 nucleotides line up with TRBD1. Looked up from germline, CDR1 is SGHRS and CDR2 is YFSETQ. This CDR3 has 13 amino acids. J gave up 8 bases and V 2 bases, and 6 bases lay outside the gene matches. The CDR3 DNA reads as TGCGCCAGCAGCTTTTCAGGGGGAGTGGGCTACACCTTC. This encodes CASSFSGGVGYTF. Together with reference TRBV5-1 and TRBJ1-2, the CDR3 gives the full variable domain: KAGVTQTPRYLIKTRGQQVTLSCSPISGHRSVSWYQQTPGQGLQFLFEYFSETQRNKGNFPGRFSGRQFSNSRSEMNVSTLELGDSALYLCASSFSGGVGYTFGSGTRLTVV.

This chain joins TRBV5-5 and TRBJ1-2; 7 bases line up with TRBD1. Germline values: CDR1 SGHKS, CDR2 YYEKEE (reference sequence). V shed 5 bases, J shed 6 bases, and the junction held 4 bases outside the gene matches. The CDR3 spans 12 residues. The CDR3 here is CASSYRGHGYTF. DNA for the CDR3: TGTGCCAGCAGTTACAGGGGTCATGGCTACACCTTC.

The V and J genes are TRBV5-8 and TRBJ1-2, with D perhaps matching TRBD1 (6 bases). Deletions cut 4 bases from V and 5 bases from J, with 21 bases between. The germline CDR1 and CDR2 sequences are SGHTS and YDEGEE. The CDR3 has 16 residues. The CDR3 DNA reads as TGTGCCAGCAGCGCGTACACAGGGTCCGGCCCATATGGCTACACCTTC. Its protein product is CASSAYTGSGPYGYTF.

The chain links TRBV9 to TRBJ2-3, with D maybe TRBD2 (5 bases). CDR3 size: 12 residues. Germline values: CDR1 SGDLS, CDR2 YYNGEE. Trimming took 8 bases from V and 2 from J, leaving 9 bases between them. The CDR3: CASARDTDTQYF. CDR3 in DNA: TGTGCCAGTGCCCGGGACACAGATACGCAGTATTTT.

The rearrangement links TRBV2 to TRBJ1-2, with 8 bases matching TRBD1. Germline loops: CDR1 SNHLY, CDR2 FYNNEI. The CDR3 totals 17 residues. J was trimmed by 4 bases and V by 4 bases; bases with no gene match: 14. The CDR3 loop is CASSGTGHRIFSYGYTF. The CDR3 nucleotides are TGTGCCAGCAGTGGGACAGGGCATAGGATATTTAGCTATGGCTACACCTTC.

This chain uses TRBV7-9 with TRBJ1-2; TRBD1 matches at 8 bases. With 2 bases clipped from V and 7 bases from J, the junction kept 18 bases outside the gene matches. CDR1 SEHNR and CDR2 FQNEAQ come from the germline V gene (reference sequence). CDR3 length: 18 residues. DNA of the CDR3: TGTGCCAGCAGCTTATTCCCCAAACTACGCAGGGGGCATAGTGGCTACACCTTC. Its protein product is CASSLFPKLRRGHSGYTF.

This rearrangement joins TRBV6-5 to TRBJ2-7; no reliable D call. Germline V gene lookup returns CDR1 MNHEY and CDR2 SVGAGI. Trimming shortened V by 6 bases and J by 3 bases, and 12 bases separated the two germline ends. CDR3 length: 13 amino acids. The CDR3 here is CASSFVGFYEQYF. Here the CDR3 DNA reads TGTGCCAGCAGCTTTGTCGGGTTCTACGAGCAGTACTTC.

The chain couples TRBV5-1 to TRBJ1-1; 8 bases line up with TRBD1. V was pared by 6 bases and J by 4 bases, with 2 bases of the junction left unmatched. Germline values: CDR1 SGHRS, CDR2 YFSETQ. CDR3 length equals 12 residues. The CDR3 spells CASKDRATEAFF. The DNA for the CDR3 is TGCGCCAGCAAGGACAGGGCCACTGAAGCTTTCTTT.

The V and J genes are TRBV18 and TRBJ2-5; 7 bases are a match to TRBD2. V lost 1 base to trimming and J lost 3 bases; unmatched junction nucleotides: 5. CDR1 KGHSH and CDR2 LQKENI come from the germline V gene. The CDR3 totals 15 residues. The CDR3 reads CASSPLAGGEETQYF. The DNA of the CDR3 is TGTGCCAGCTCACCACTAGCGGGTGGGGAAGAGACCCAGTACTTC.

The gene calls are TRBV4-2 and TRBJ1-4, with TRBD1 as a possible D gene (5 bases). Germline-derived CDR1 and CDR2 are LGHNA and YNFKEQ. The CDR3 consists of 13 residues. V dropped 4 bases and J dropped 10 bases, with 13 bases sitting between them. The CDR3 DNA is TGTGCCAGCAGCCGTGGAGGGACGGGAAAACTGTTTTTT. Amino acid sequence: CASSRGGTGKLFF.

In regard to this clone: Its ends do not fully match the called genes, so a read error is possible. V usage is TRBV6-5 and J usage is TRBJ1-1, with TRBD1 matching over 7 bases. Germline lookup yields CDR1 MNHEY and CDR2 SVGAGI. This CDR3 has 13 amino acids. CDR3 sequence reads: CASTYDRDTEAFF. CDR3 sequence (DNA): TGTGCCAGCACTTACGACAGGGACACTGAAGCTTTCTTT.

The chain couples TRBV19 to TRBJ2-2, with D perhaps TRBD2 (5 bases). V was clipped by 1 base and J by 3 bases, with 9 bases between them. The CDR3 totals 15 residues. The V gene's germline CDR1 is LNHDA and CDR2 SQIVND (reference sequence). Here the CDR3 DNA reads TGTGCCAGTAGTATAGCCAGGACTGACACCGGGGAGCTGTTTTTT. Amino acid sequence: CASSIARTDTGELFF.

This clone has only a few counts. The V gene is TRBV7-2, the J gene TRBJ2-5; tentatively, D is TRBD1 (6 bases). This CDR3 spans 15 amino acids. Germline lookup yields CDR1 SGHTA and CDR2 FQGNSA. Trimming removed 1 base at V and 3 bases at J, with 12 bases between. CDR3 sequence: CASSLGTGWEETQYF. The CDR3 DNA sequence: TGTGCCAGCAGCTTAGGAACAGGGTGGGAAGAGACCCAGTACTTC.

V gene TRBV4-1 combines with J gene TRBJ1-1, with no clear D. The CDR3 runs 12 residues. V dropped 0 bases and J dropped 7 bases, with 6 bases sitting between them. In germline, CDR1 is MGHRA, CDR2 YSYEKL. In DNA form, the CDR3 reads TGCGCCAGCAGCCAAGACAGACTTGAAGCTTTCTTT. Translation gives CASSQDRLEAFF.